This T cell receptor beta chain was retrieved from a study of post-analysis software for immune sequencing data. Study-wide findings and caveats: A few TRBV segments (TRBV5-6, TRBV5-1 and TRBV20-1 among them) occurred more frequently in patients than in controls. Controls significantly exceeded multiple sclerosis patients in normalized Chao1 diversity.

Every TCR beta cDNA library bore unique molecular identifiers. About half a million cDNA molecules were recovered from an input of about 0.9 to 11 million T cells. TCRdb independently ran MiXCR on the PCR reads; one entry per CDR3 protein. The sample lists fewer than 850,000 distinct CDR3 sequences; just under 30% were seen once. This CDR3 region has 13 residues. The germline V and J ends were trimmed by 7 bases and 13 bases, with 23 bases remaining between them. The germline gives CDR1 SQVTM, CDR2 ANQGSEA. This clonotype has just a few counts. The target antigen is unknown. V and J are TRBV29-1 and TRBJ2-4; D is perhaps TRBD2 (6 bases). The source material was blood. This TCR derives from a girl aged 10-17 years with multiple sclerosis. This CDR3 is CSGILVRGGEQYF. CDR3 nucleotide sequence: TGCAGCGGAATACTCGTGCGCGGAGGGGAGCAGTACTTC.